This entry is about one T cell receptor (beta chain). This entry comes from a study of blood T cell repertoires in COVID-19. In the study overall: Sites in the United States, Italy and Spain provided acute and convalescent COVID-19 samples. From T cells, B-cell-depleted T cells, or PBMCs came the material, which was cDNA or gDNA.

Patients from Seattle were sampled longitudinally, starting during active infection. The repertoire was sequenced with immunoSEQ multiplex PCR; TCRdb's copy has only in-frame clones and lacks some. The sample has about 310,000 clones, around 90% seen once. The sequence was collected from a woman aged 40 to 55 with COVID-19, enrolled during active disease. Sequencing was carried out using peripheral blood.

CDR3 bases: TGTGCCAGCAGCTTTAGTGTCCGGGCGGGAGAAAAACTGTTTTTT. Translation gives CASSFSVRAGEKLFF. V is TRBV5-8 and J is TRBJ1-4; no firm D call. This CDR3 region has 15 residues. The germline CDR1 and CDR2 sequences are SGHTS and YDEGEE. Trimming removed 2 bases at V and 8 bases at J, with 16 bases between.